A single sample gave rise to the 16 T cell receptor beta chains below, sequenced in a study of blood T cells in healthy people across ages. Primers used in a second PCR of roughly 6 to 11 cycles were a sample-barcoded 5' primer and a J-beta primer mix. TCRdb re-derived calls from the 5' RACE reads in MiXCR, one entry per CDR3 protein. The sample carries around 1,000,000 distinct CDR3 sequences, roughly a quarter recorded once. The data were also submitted as part of a second study, on T cells of mothers and their children.

Sequenced material: blood. Receptor source: a girl aged 2 to 10 in good health.

The rearrangement uses TRBV2 and TRBJ1-4; 8 bases match TRBD1. CDR3 length: 13 residues. The junction had 3 bases not matched to a gene; V was cut back by 8 bases and J by 4 bases. Germline CDR1 reads SNHLY; CDR2 reads FYNNEI. The CDR3 DNA reads as TGTGCCAGCCTAGGACAGGGTAATGAAAAACTGTTTTTT. It translates to CASLGQGNEKLFF.

The rearrangement links TRBV7-2 to TRBJ2-1; the match to TRBD1 covers 9 bases. The CDR3 is made up of 15 amino acids. The V gene's germline CDR1 is SGHTA and CDR2 FQGNSA. J lost 3 bases, V lost 3 bases, and 3 bases had no gene match. DNA of the CDR3: TGTGCCAGCAGCTTTAGACAGGGGGGCTACAATGAGCAGTTCTTC. Its protein is CASSFRQGGYNEQFF.

This clonotype was seen a handful of times. The chain employs TRBV29-1 and TRBJ2-1, with D perhaps matching TRBD1 (6 bases). Per germline, CDR1 SQVTM and CDR2 ANQGSEA. This CDR3 has 12 residues. With 1 base removed from V and 8 bases from J, the gap between germline ends came to 9 bases. The CDR3 is CSVEGTVHEQFF. CDR3 sequence (DNA): TGCAGCGTTGAAGGGACAGTGCATGAGCAGTTCTTC.

In its sample, this clonotype was seen a few times. The chain employs TRBV2 and TRBJ2-1; the match to TRBD2 covers 11 bases. Looked up from germline, CDR1 is SNHLY and CDR2 is FYNNEI. The CDR3 consists of 14 residues. V shed 6 bases and J 8 bases; nucleotides not matched to a gene: 6. The CDR3 sequence is CASSTSGGGYEQFF. The CDR3 nucleotides are TGTGCCAGCAGCACTAGCGGGGGAGGGTATGAGCAGTTCTTC.

The V and J genes are TRBV3-1 and TRBJ1-5; D ambiguous. The CDR3 has 14 amino acids. CDR1 and CDR2 from the germline V gene are LGHDT and YNNKEL (reference sequence). Trimming stripped 0 bases from V and 7 bases from J, with 10 bases between. The CDR3 reads CASSQDNGLQPQHF. As DNA, the CDR3 is TGTGCCAGCAGCCAAGACAACGGGCTCCAGCCCCAGCATTTT.

This clonotype turned up a few times. The chain links TRBV12-3 or TRBV12-4 to TRBJ2-7, with 7 bases fitting TRBD1. The CDR3 runs 13 residues. V lost 6 bases, J lost 5 bases, and 7 bases stayed unmatched. CDR3 sequence: CASRLTGTHEQYF. Here the CDR3 DNA reads TGTGCCAGCAGGTTGACAGGGACCCACGAGCAGTACTTC.

In DNA form, the CDR3 reads TGCGCCAGCAGCTTGAACGTAGCGGCGAACACCGGGGAGCTGTTTTTT. This encodes CASSLNVAANTGELFF. The chain links TRBV5-1 to TRBJ2-2; possibly TRBD2 for D (6 bases). The CDR3 is made up of 16 amino acids. Germline lookup yields CDR1 SGHRS and CDR2 YFSETQ. V dropped 1 base and J dropped 0 bases, with 10 bases sitting between them.

This clonotype was found a few times. V and J are TRBV6-4 and TRBJ1-1, with D possibly being TRBD1 (6 bases). This CDR3 is built from 17 residues. Deletions cut 3 bases from V and 0 bases from J, with 17 bases between. Germline values: CDR1 MRHNA, CDR2 SNTAGT. The CDR3 DNA reads as TGTGCCAGCAGTGAAAGTTTTCGGGACAAAGTGAACACTGAAGCTTTCTTT. Protein product: CASSESFRDKVNTEAFF.

This clonotype was recorded a few times. The chain is built from TRBV7-9 and TRBJ1-4, with D uncertain. V lost 2 bases to trimming and J lost 0 bases, with 7 bases between them. Germline loops: CDR1 SEHNR, CDR2 FQNEAQ (reference sequence). This CDR3 comprises 15 residues. In nucleotides, the CDR3 is TGTGCCAGCAGCTTATCGAGTTCAACTAATGAAAAACTGTTTTTT. Translation: CASSLSSSTNEKLFF.

This clonotype came up a few times. CDR3 sequence reads: CSVETGDKYEQYF. The CDR3 DNA is TGCAGCGTTGAAACAGGGGATAAGTACGAGCAGTACTTC. The V gene is TRBV29-1, the J gene TRBJ2-7; TRBD1 agrees at 7 bases. J was trimmed by 4 bases and V by 2 bases; bases with no gene match: 5. Germline V CDR1 and CDR2: SQVTM, ANQGSEA. The length of the CDR3 is 13 residues.

The V and J genes are TRBV29-1 and TRBJ2-5; 9 bases line up with TRBD1. The J call is in doubt because the DNA end fits TRBJ2-7 better. The CDR3 sequence is 14 residues long. Germline lookup yields CDR1 SQVTM and CDR2 ANQGSEA. The CDR3 region is CSVAGTGYSYEQYF. CDR3 DNA sequence: TGCAGCGTCGCTGGGACAGGGTACTCCTACGAGCAGTACTTC.

This clonotype was detected ten times or more. The chain is built from TRBV27 and TRBJ2-5; possibly TRBD2 for D (6 bases). The better agreement between TRBJ2-1 and the DNA end casts doubt on the J call. Per germline, CDR1 MNHEY and CDR2 SMNVEV (reference sequence). The CDR3 is made up of 12 amino acids. For the CDR3, the DNA is TGTGCCAGCAGCCTCCTTGGGGGGGAGCAGTTCTTC. Translated: CASSLLGGEQFF.

This clonotype occurred a few times. This rearrangement joins TRBV7-9 to TRBJ2-5, with D possibly being TRBD1 (6 bases). The CDR3 covers 14 residues. Germline V lookup: CDR1 SEHNR, CDR2 FQNEAQ (reference sequence). V was shortened by 5 bases and J by 2 bases, with 12 bases between the two germline ends. The CDR3: CASSPTGWQETQYF. The CDR3 DNA reads as TGTGCCAGCAGCCCCACAGGGTGGCAAGAGACCCAGTACTTC. Complete variable domain (other parts from reference TRBV7-9 and TRBJ2-5): DTGVSQNPRHKITKRGQNVTFRCDPISEHNRLYWYRQTLGQGPEFLTYFQNEAQLEKSRLLSDRFSAERPKGSFSTLEIQRTEQGDSAMYLCASSPTGWQETQYFGPGTRLLVL.

The sample holds a few counts of this clonotype. Written as DNA, the CDR3 is TGTGCCAGCACCCGACAGGGTGGAGAAAAACTGTTTTTT. This codes for CASTRQGGEKLFF. The chain joins TRBV7-2 to TRBJ1-4; TRBD1 matches at 7 bases. Looked up from germline, CDR1 is SGHTA and CDR2 is FQGNSA. Trimming took 7 bases from V and 8 from J; bases not matched to a gene: 7. The CDR3 spans 13 residues.

The V call is TRBV7-9, the J call TRBJ2-3; no firm D call. Per the germline V gene, CDR1 is SEHNR and CDR2 is FQNEAQ (reference sequence). This CDR3 comprises 16 residues. V dropped 4 bases and J dropped 5 bases, with 19 bases sitting between them. The CDR3 here is CASSSEQSGPRDTQYF. CDR3 in DNA: TGTGCCAGCAGCTCCGAACAATCCGGGCCGCGAGATACGCAGTATTTT.

The J gene is TRBJ2-5, the V gene TRBV20-1, with D unresolved. The CDR3 has 13 residues. Germline CDR1 is DFQATT and CDR2 is SNEGSKA (reference sequence). Trimming pared 1 base from V and 9 bases from J, leaving 15 bases between. As DNA, the CDR3 is TGCAGTGCTAGAGTACATGGGCCCGAGGCCCAGTACTTC. Amino acids: CSARVHGPEAQYF.